The next 17 T cell receptor beta chains were all read from a single sample in a study of cytomegalovirus exposure and HLA in healthy donors. PCR involved 60 Vbeta and 13 Jbeta primers. The repertoire was sequenced with immunoSEQ multiplex PCR; TCRdb's copy has only in-frame clones and lacks some. The table has around 200,000 clones, around 83% seen once. Sequencing was carried out using PBMCs. All receptors derive from a woman aged 18 to 35 in good health and CMV-seronegative.

The chain has TRBV11-1 and TRBJ2-3; 10 nucleotides agree with TRBD2. The CDR3 sequence is 16 residues long. Looked up from germline, CDR1 is SGHAT and CDR2 is FQDESV (reference sequence). With 5 bases clipped from V and 0 bases from J, the junction kept 5 bases outside the gene matches. CDR3 bases: TGTGCCAGCAGCCCCAGCGGGGGGGCTAGCACAGATACGCAGTATTTT. Translated, it gives CASSPSGGASTDTQYF. The variable domain in full, with the rest retrieved from reference TRBV11-1 and TRBJ2-3, is EAEVAQSPRYKITEKSQAVAFWCDPISGHATLYWYRQILGQGPELLVQFQDESVVDDSQLPKDRFSAERLKGVDSTLKIQPAELGDSAMYLCASSPSGGASTDTQYFGPGTRLTVL.

Of note for this clone: Other nucleotide sequences in the sample specify the same CDR3. V gene TRBV7-9 combines with J gene TRBJ1-6; D remains ambiguous. This CDR3 has 15 amino acids. V lost 3 bases to trimming and J lost 5 bases, with 11 bases between them. Germline CDR1 is SEHNR and CDR2 is FQNEAQ (reference sequence). The CDR3 loop is CASSLAGGNNSPLHF. The CDR3 nucleotides are TGTGCCAGCAGCTTGGCCGGCGGGAATAATTCACCCCTCCACTTT.

This clone has only a few counts. The rearrangement uses TRBV18 and TRBJ1-3; 7 bases align to TRBD1. The ends lost 4 bases at V and 0 bases at J; junction bases unmatched: 12. The length of the CDR3 is 18 residues. The germline V gene encodes CDR1 KGHSH and CDR2 LQKENI. CDR3 nucleotides: TGTGCCAGCTCACGAGTTGATCCGGGACAGATCTCTGGAAACACCATATATTTT. Translating it yields CASSRVDPGQISGNTIYF.

The CDR3 sequence: CASSDPGQGNYEQYF. The DNA of the CDR3 is TGTGCCAGCAGTGACCCGGGACAGGGCAACTACGAGCAGTACTTC. The chain uses TRBV25-1 and TRBJ2-5; 9 nucleotides line up with TRBD1. The DNA end favors TRBJ2-7, so the J call may be wrong. Germline V gene data show CDR1 as MGHDK and CDR2 as SYGVNS. This CDR3 has 15 amino acids.

The genes are TRBV27 and TRBJ2-5; maybe TRBD2 (5 bases). This CDR3 has 13 amino acids. The V gene lost 1 base and the J gene lost 4 bases, with 7 bases spanning the gap. Germline lookup yields CDR1 MNHEY and CDR2 SMNVEV (reference sequence). The CDR3 loop reads CASSLWSGETQYF. CDR3 bases: TGTGCCAGCAGTTTATGGAGCGGAGAGACCCAGTACTTC.

The rearrangement uses TRBV27 and TRBJ2-7; no clear D gene. V lost 3 bases, J lost 4 bases, and 10 bases lay in between. Per the germline V gene, CDR1 is MNHEY and CDR2 is SMNVEV (reference sequence). This CDR3 contains 13 residues. The CDR3 DNA sequence: TGTGCCAGCAGTTTGGATACTAAGTACGAGCAGTACTTC. Its translation is CASSLDTKYEQYF.

About this clone itself: Other nucleotide sequences in the sample specify the same CDR3. V and J are TRBV30 and TRBJ1-1; D remains ambiguous. The CDR3 consists of 13 residues. CDR1 GTSNPN and CDR2 SVGIG come from the germline V gene (reference sequence). V shed 0 bases and J shed 1 base, with 6 bases lying between them. This CDR3 is CAWSVGGNTEAFF. The DNA for the CDR3 is TGTGCCTGGAGTGTCGGTGGGAACACTGAAGCTTTCTTT. Complete variable domain (other parts from reference TRBV30 and TRBJ1-1): SQTIHQWPATLVQPVGSPLSLECTVEGTSNPNLYWYRQAAGRGLQLLFYSVGIGQISSEVPQNLSASRPQDRQFILSSKKLLLSDSGFYLCAWSVGGNTEAFFGQGTRLTVV.

The V gene is TRBV30, the J gene TRBJ1-5; TRBD1 might be the D (6 bases). CDR1 and CDR2 (germline): GTSNPN, SVGIG (reference sequence). Trimming pared 2 bases from V and 4 bases from J, leaving 9 bases between. This CDR3 has 13 amino acids. As DNA, the CDR3 is TGTGCCTGGAGTTTGCAGGGGAATCAGCCCCAGCATTTT. It encodes CAWSLQGNQPQHF.

J is TRBJ2-1 and V is TRBV30; the D gene is possibly TRBD2 (5 bases). The V end was cut by 0 bases, the J end by 8 bases, with 11 bases between. This CDR3 is 13 amino acids long. In germline, CDR1 is GTSNPN, CDR2 SVGIG (reference sequence). The chain's CDR3 is CAWSVQARDEQFF. The CDR3 coding sequence is TGTGCCTGGAGTGTTCAGGCGAGGGATGAGCAGTTCTTC.

This clone was counted only a few times. The chain employs TRBV10-3 and TRBJ2-3; 11 nucleotides match TRBD2. There are 14 residues in the CDR3. The germline gives CDR1 ENHRY, CDR2 SYGVKD. The V gene end was trimmed by 8 bases and the J gene end by 2 bases; junction bases not matched to a gene: 3. The CDR3 nucleotides are TGTGCCATCGGGACTAGCGGCCTCACAGATACGCAGTATTTT. Translated: CAIGTSGLTDTQYF.

This rearrangement joins TRBV7-8 to TRBJ2-5; TRBD1 agrees at 8 bases. This CDR3 is 17 amino acids long. CDR1 is SGHVS, CDR2 FQNEAQ, per germline. J gave up 5 bases and V 2 bases, and 13 bases lay outside the gene matches. The CDR3 protein is CASSLLPKTGARETQYF. CDR3 DNA sequence: TGTGCCAGCAGCTTACTCCCCAAGACAGGGGCCCGGGAGACCCAGTACTTC.

This chain joins TRBV28 and TRBJ2-1; TRBD2 matches 7 bases. The CDR3 covers 15 residues. Germline assignment: CDR1 MDHEN and CDR2 SYDVKM. With 2 bases clipped from V and 2 bases from J, the junction kept 3 bases outside the gene matches. The CDR3 spells CASSLAAGPYNEQFF. The CDR3 nucleotides read TGTGCCAGCAGTTTAGCAGCGGGACCCTACAATGAGCAGTTCTTC.

This rearrangement joins TRBV18 to TRBJ1-5; D gene uncertain. Per the germline V gene, CDR1 is KGHSH and CDR2 is LQKENI. V lost 2 bases and J 0 bases, leaving 8 bases between the germline ends. This CDR3 is 15 amino acids long. The DNA of the CDR3 is TGTGCCAGCTCACCAGGAGTAAATAGCAATCAGCCCCAGCATTTT. It yields the protein CASSPGVNSNQPQHF.

The gene calls are TRBV14 and TRBJ2-5; D might be TRBD2 (5 bases). CDR1 and CDR2 (germline): SGHDN, FVKESK. The CDR3 sequence is 15 residues long. Deletions cut 0 bases from V and 5 bases from J, with 13 bases between. CDR3 residues: CASSQEGTTGETQYF. The CDR3 nucleotides read TGTGCCAGCAGCCAAGAAGGCACCACGGGGGAGACCCAGTACTTC.

This clone occurred once. V gene TRBV19 combines with J gene TRBJ2-2; TRBD1 aligns across 10 bases. CDR1 is LNHDA, CDR2 SQIVND, per germline (reference sequence). The CDR3 runs 14 residues. The V and J ends lost 3 bases and 9 bases, in that order; junction bases with no gene match: 4. The CDR3 protein is CASSIGQGVRELFF. The CDR3 DNA reads TGTGCCAGTAGTATTGGACAGGGGGTAAGGGAGCTGTTTTTT.

The CDR3: CASTGSGANVLTF. The CDR3 nucleotides are TGTGCCAGTACAGGCAGCGGGGCCAACGTCCTGACTTTC. V and J are TRBV7-9 and TRBJ2-6, with D perhaps TRBD1 (5 bases). This CDR3 spans 13 amino acids. Germline V gene lookup returns CDR1 SEHNR and CDR2 FQNEAQ (reference sequence). Between the trimmed V and J ends, which lost 9 bases and 4 bases, there was a span of 10 bases.

Concerning this clone: This sample also contains other DNA sequences that code for the same CDR3. V gene TRBV19 combines with J gene TRBJ2-1; no clear D. This CDR3 spans 12 amino acids. The germline V gene has CDR1 LNHDA and CDR2 SQIVND (reference sequence). Trimming cost V 2 bases and J 6 bases, with 5 bases left between them. The CDR3 DNA reads TGTGCCAGTAGTATACTTAGCAATGAGCAGTTCTTC. Translating gives CASSILSNEQFF.